Detailed here is one TCR beta chain. The antigen is undetermined. The data are from a study of shared clonotypes between healthy human individuals. Study-level information: Per donor, three plates held CD4 naive cells, three held CD4 memory, two held CD8 naive and one held CD8 memory. Overall study findings and caveats: Non-shared clonotypes had lower generation probabilities than clonotypes shared by all four sorted-subset donors. Rarefaction showed sorted-subset sequencing was incomplete despite large depth.

V gave up 4 bases and J gave up 2 bases; unmatched junction bases: 6. The CDR3 runs 16 residues. The germline gives CDR1 MNHEY, CDR2 SVGAGI. Per the authors' pipeline: ImmunoSEQ only sent back junction sequences with no quality scores, so filtering was done differently. The protocol was immunoSEQ multiplex PCR, while the TCRdb copy is restricted to in-frame clones and leaves out a portion. V, J and clone size derive from that table, while D and trimming were established from the DNA sequence. Found here are over a million clones, around 75% of them singletons; the top ten hold approximately 1.5%. The source of this sequence is a man younger than 30 in good health. The specimen was memory CD4+ T cells sorted from blood. As to subset: CD45RA-negative fraction. The chain carries TRBV6-5 and TRBJ2-7, with 12 bases that match TRBD2. CDR3 in amino acids: CASSSNRLAGAYEQYF. The CDR3 nucleotides are TGTGCCAGCAGTTCAAACCGACTAGCGGGAGCCTACGAGCAGTACTTC.